This TCR beta chain was sequenced in a study of blood T cell repertoires in COVID-19. About the study: There were acute and convalescent COVID-19 samples, and they came from the United States, Italy and Spain. T cells, B-cell-depleted T cells, or PBMCs provided the cDNA or gDNA that served as material.

In the study's own analysis: Reference gene primer amplification gave nucleated cell count estimates. Assay: immunoSEQ multiplex PCR; the TCRdb copy retains only in-frame clones and omits some. Clonal size and the V and J genes are those of that table, whereas D and trimming came from the DNA. The profile covers hundreds of thousands of clones, with 75% to 90% appearing a single time and under 3% taken by the ten largest. Germline V gene data show CDR1 as GTSNPN and CDR2 as SVGIG (reference sequence). This CDR3 spans 14 amino acids. Trimming stripped 5 bases from V and 0 bases from J, with 13 bases between. Across about two dozen US areas, participants ranged in age from about 18 to 90 years.

The receptor's source is a woman between 18 and 30 years old who had recovered from COVID-19. The sequencing sample was made of PBMCs or T cells enriched from blood (not recorded which). The chain combines TRBV30 with TRBJ1-1, with D perhaps matching TRBD1 (5 bases). The CDR3 DNA reads TGTGCCTGGCGAAAGACAGACCTGAACACTGAAGCTTTCTTT. It encodes CAWRKTDLNTEAFF.